The following is a T cell receptor beta chain sequence with its context. This clone occurred a few times. The target of this receptor is not known. Base qualities are missing; no much larger clone stands one base away. In the germline V gene, CDR1 corresponds to MGHRA and CDR2 to YSYEKL. Trimming accounts for 0 bases at V and 7 bases at J, while the number of junction bases matched to no gene is 5. Spanning cysteine to phenylalanine, the CDR3 consists of 15 amino acids. Only the CDR3 DNA is retained, 45 bases long and in frame from the first base. The entry originates in a study of CD8+ T cells in alopecia areata (dated by TCRdb to between 2017 and 2018). General notes on the study: Treated patients were enrolled in an open-label pilot trial of oral tofacitinib, 5 to 10 mg twice daily, for moderate-to-severe alopecia areata. For the treated patients, the SALT score, which quantifies what percentage of scalp surface area is affected, served as the measure of disease severity. RNA was extracted with the PAXgene miRNA kit for fixed scalp, the miRNeasy kit for PBMCs, and the RNeasy kit for mouse skin. Patients received tofacitinib for 6 to 18 months and were then followed off drug for 6 months to check for delayed response and recurrence. High-throughput TCRbeta sequencing was used to examine T cell clonal expansion in alopecia areata in both the C3H/HeJ mouse model and human patients. Clonality in the scalp was compared among normal scalp (n=4), patchy alopecia areata scalp (n=8), and alopecia totalis/universalis scalp (n=8). Biopsies were taken from tofacitinib-treated patients at baseline and again at 4 and 24 weeks into treatment, and several of those patients also had a later scalp biopsy. Amplification of TCRbeta CDR3 regions was done by immunoSEQ multiplex PCR using 35 Vbeta forward primers and 13 Jbeta reverse primers. On the human side, TCRbeta sequencing was run on scalp tissue and on sorted CD4+ and CD8+ peripheral blood T cells from healthy controls and from alopecia areata patients with either patchy or totalis/universalis disease. What the study reported, not specific to this receptor: Because the treated cohort was small and included a single nonresponder, larger studies are needed to assess links between baseline CD8+ expansion and response. Tofacitinib significantly decreased scalp clonality and the number of expanded CD8+ clones among the top 100 scalp clones. Many expanded lesional clones persisted in scalp and blood during tofacitinib treatment, which may partly explain relapse after stopping treatment. Scalp TCR repertoire analysis is complicated because resident alphabeta T cells in normal human skin are also sequenced, whereas mouse skin is dominated by gammadelta T cells. TCR sequences shared between patients were less clear than in mice, possibly partly because of HLA diversity in the patient population. Compared with normal scalp, lesional scalp, particularly in alopecia totalis/universalis, had higher clonality and more expanded CD8+ clones, which suggests antigenic drive.

The meaning of the sample's time point label: 24 weeks on oral tofacitinib. Sample treatment or condition, as interpreted from the label and publication: oral pan-JAK inhibitor, 5-10 mg twice daily. Lesional scalp punch biopsies and peripheral blood were obtained from alopecia areata patients. After PBMCs were isolated by density centrifugation and stained for CD3, CD4 and CD8, a FACSAria was used to sort CD4+ and CD8+ T cells. The protocol used for the library was the immunoSEQ multiplex PCR assay. RNA was extracted from all samples and reverse transcribed into cDNA as template for TCR sequencing. First-strand cDNA was synthesized using SuperScript III with a 2:1 mix of oligo-dT and random hexamers. A synthetic immune receptor repertoire was used to assess amplification bias, and residual bias was removed computationally. In the paper's pipeline: Raw reads were preprocessed to remove errors, and CDR3 was defined by IMGT conventions from the conserved cysteine to phenylalanine. To get clonality, Shannon entropy was normalized by log2 of the number of productive unique TCRs and the result was subtracted from 1. Whether each scalp clone was CD4 or CD8 was inferred by checking scalp TCRbeta sequences against the CD4 and CD8 repertoires from sorted blood. TCRdb took over this immuneACCESS table, retaining in-frame rearrangements with V and J assigned. Such tables are incomplete; in checked studies, under half of the missing clones stem from an unresolved V gene, and the remainder is unexplained. That table furnishes V, J and clone size, whereas the DNA furnished D and trimming. Recorded for this sample are over 70,000 clones; around two thirds of them occurred a single time. The ten largest clones add up to 20% to 25% of the sample.

The source material was CD8+ T cells sorted from blood, sampled at week 24, from a patient treated with tofacitinib. The receptor chain draws on TRBV4-1 and TRBJ1-2; TRBD1 lines up with 10 middle nucleotides. The clonotype was recovered from a human donor with alopecia areata. The sequenced DNA: TGCGCCAGCAGCCAAGATCCGACAGGGGGCTTTGGCTACACCTTC. The encoded protein is CASSQDPTGGFGYTF.